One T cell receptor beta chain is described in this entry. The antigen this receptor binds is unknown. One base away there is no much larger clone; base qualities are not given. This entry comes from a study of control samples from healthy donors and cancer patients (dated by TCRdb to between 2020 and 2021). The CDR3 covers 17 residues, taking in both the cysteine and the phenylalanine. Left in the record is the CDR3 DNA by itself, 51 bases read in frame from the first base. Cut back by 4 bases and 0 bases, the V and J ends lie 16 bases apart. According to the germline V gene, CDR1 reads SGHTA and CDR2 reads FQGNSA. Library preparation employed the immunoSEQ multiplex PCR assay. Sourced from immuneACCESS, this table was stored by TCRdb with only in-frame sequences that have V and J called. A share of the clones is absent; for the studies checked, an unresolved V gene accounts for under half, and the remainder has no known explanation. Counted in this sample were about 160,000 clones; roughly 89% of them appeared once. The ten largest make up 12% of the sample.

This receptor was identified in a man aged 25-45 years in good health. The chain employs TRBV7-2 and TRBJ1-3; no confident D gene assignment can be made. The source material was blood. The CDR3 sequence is CASSSSVTFSSGNTIYF. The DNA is TGTGCCAGCAGCTCCTCTGTAACGTTTAGCTCTGGAAACACCATATATTTT.